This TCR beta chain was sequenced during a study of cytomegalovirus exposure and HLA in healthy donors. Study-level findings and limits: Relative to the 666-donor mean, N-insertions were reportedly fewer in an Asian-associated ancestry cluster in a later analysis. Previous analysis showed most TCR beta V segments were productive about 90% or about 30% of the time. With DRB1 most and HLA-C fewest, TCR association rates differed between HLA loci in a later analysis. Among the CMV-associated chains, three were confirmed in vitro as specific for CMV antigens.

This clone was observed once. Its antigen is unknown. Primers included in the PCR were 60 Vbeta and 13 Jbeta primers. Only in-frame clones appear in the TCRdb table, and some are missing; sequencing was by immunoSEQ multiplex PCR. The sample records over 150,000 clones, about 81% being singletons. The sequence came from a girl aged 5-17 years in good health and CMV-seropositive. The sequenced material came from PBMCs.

CDR3 nucleotides: TGTGCCATCAGTGGTGATTTGAGCGGGGGGTACAATGAGCAGTTCTTC. It encodes CAISGDLSGGYNEQFF. J is TRBJ2-1 and V is TRBV10-3; 9 nucleotides line up with TRBD2. Germline-derived CDR1 and CDR2 are ENHRY and SYGVKD. The trim removed 4 bases at V and 4 bases at J, leaving 8 bases unmatched. The CDR3 has 16 amino acids.